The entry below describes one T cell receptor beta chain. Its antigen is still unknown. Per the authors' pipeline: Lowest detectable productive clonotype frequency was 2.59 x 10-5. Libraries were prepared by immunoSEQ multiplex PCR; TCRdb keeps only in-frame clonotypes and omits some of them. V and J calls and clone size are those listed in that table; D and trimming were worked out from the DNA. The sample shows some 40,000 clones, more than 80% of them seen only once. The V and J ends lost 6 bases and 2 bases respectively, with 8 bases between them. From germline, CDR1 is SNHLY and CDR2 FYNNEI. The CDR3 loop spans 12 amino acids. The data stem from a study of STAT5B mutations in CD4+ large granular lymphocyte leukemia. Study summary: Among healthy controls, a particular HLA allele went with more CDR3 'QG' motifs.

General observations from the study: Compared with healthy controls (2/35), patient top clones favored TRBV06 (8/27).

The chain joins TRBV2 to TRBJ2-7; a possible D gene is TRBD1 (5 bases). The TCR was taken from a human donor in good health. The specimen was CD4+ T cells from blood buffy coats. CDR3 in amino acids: CASSRQTYEQYF. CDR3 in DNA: TGTGCCAGCAGCCGACAGACCTACGAGCAGTACTTC.